In this sample, the clone carrying this T cell receptor beta chain is medium-sized. The V segment lost 6 bases and the J segment 3 bases; nucleotides outside the gene matches: 7. Germline V gene sequence: CDR1 ENHRY, CDR2 SYGVKD. The CDR3 contains 16 residues. All patients reached thyroid surgery having received no treatment beforehand. This record belongs to a study of metastatic and nonmetastatic thyroid tumors. TCRdb reassembled clones from the PCR reads with MiXCR. There are 11,000 to 15,000 clones in the sample; about a quarter occur only once, and less than 9.5% lies in the top ten. The TCR comes from a female donor with papillary thyroid cancer or a benign thyroid nodule (not recorded which). Some clones in this sample may be carry-over from other donors' samples. The sequencing input was blood. The chain joins TRBV10-3 to TRBJ2-2, with TRBD2 matching 10 bases. The CDR3 DNA reads as TGTGCCATCAGCCCAACTAGCGGGGCTTACACCGGGGAGCTGTTTTTT. Its protein is CAISPTSGAYTGELFF.